The sequence of this TCR beta chain was determined in a study of cytomegalovirus exposure and HLA in healthy donors. The PCR had 60 Vbeta and 13 Jbeta primers. The assay was immunoSEQ multiplex PCR, and TCRdb's table has in-frame clones only and misses some. The table has about 200,000 clones, approximately 80% seen once; the top ten hold roughly an eighth. V lost 5 bases, J lost 3 bases, and 13 bases lay in between. In germline, CDR1 is LNHDA, CDR2 SQIVND (reference sequence). CDR3 length: 14 amino acids. Study observations and caveats: CMV serostatus was the sole immune exposure data available. A later analysis linked a missense DCLRE1C variant to TCR beta V- and J-gene trimming. Based on reports, TCR beta sequences accurately predicted HLA-A and HLA-B alleles for most subjects.

Regarding this clone: What it binds is unknown.

The V call is TRBV19, the J call TRBJ1-2; D is perhaps TRBD1 (5 bases). Sample: PBMCs. The receptor was isolated from a woman in her twenties or thirties in good health and CMV-seropositive. The CDR3 loop reads CASSSLDSHYGYTF. In DNA form, the CDR3 reads TGTGCCAGTAGTTCCCTTGACAGCCACTATGGCTACACCTTC.